This entry lists 27 T cell receptor beta chains sequenced from one sample in a study of shared clonotypes between healthy human individuals. Method: immunoSEQ multiplex PCR; TCRdb's copy keeps in-frame clones and lacks some. The sample holds 550,000 to 800,000 clones, about 74% seen once. The material sequenced was memory CD4+ T cells sorted from blood. Subset indicated: CD45RA-negative fraction. The receptors here all came from a woman in her twenties or thirties in good health.

The V call is TRBV10-1, the J call TRBJ1-5; 8 bases are a match to TRBD1. The CDR3 length is 14 residues. The J segment lost 1 base and the V segment lost 4 bases, leaving 0 bases of the junction unmatched. CDR1 and CDR2 (germline): WNHNN, SYGVQD (reference sequence). CDR3 sequence: CASSGTGSNQPQHF. For the CDR3, the DNA is TGCGCCAGCAGTGGGACAGGGAGCAATCAGCCCCAGCATTTT.

This clone showed up just once. The chain is built from TRBV28 and TRBJ2-7, with 7 positions matching TRBD1. The CDR3 is made up of 14 amino acids. Germline V CDR1 and CDR2: MDHEN, SYDVKM. After removal of 5 bases from V and 4 bases from J, the junction contained 8 bases not matched to a gene. The CDR3 spells CASSVGGVKYEQYF. The CDR3 DNA is TGTGCCAGCAGTGTAGGGGGCGTTAAGTACGAGCAGTACTTC.

The chain is built from TRBV30 and TRBJ1-2; D may be TRBD1 (5 bases). The CDR3 contains 14 residues. V dropped 2 bases and J dropped 6 bases, with 16 bases sitting between them. Germline V CDR1 and CDR2: GTSNPN, SVGIG (reference sequence). The CDR3 spells CAWSTSPGTDGYTF. DNA for the CDR3: TGTGCCTGGAGTACCTCCCCAGGGACGGATGGCTACACCTTC.

The CDR3 bases are TGTGCCAGCAGTGTAAATCGGGGGACCGGGGAGCTGTTTTTT. Its translation is CASSVNRGTGELFF. The chain uses TRBV6-1 and TRBJ2-2; tentatively, D is TRBD2 (6 bases). Germline CDR1 MNHNS, CDR2 SASEGT. V was cut by 4 bases and J by 5 bases, with 11 bases left in between. The CDR3 is made up of 14 amino acids.

The CDR3 here is CASSRQGAGTEAFF. The CDR3 DNA follows: TGCGCCAGCAGCCGACAGGGAGCGGGCACTGAAGCTTTCTTT. The chain couples TRBV5-1 to TRBJ1-1; 7 positions match TRBD1. Germline V gives CDR1 SGHRS, CDR2 YFSETQ. V gave up 4 bases and J gave up 4 bases; unmatched junction bases: 7. The CDR3 has 14 residues.

The chain combines TRBV28 with TRBJ2-3, with D perhaps TRBD2 (7 bases). This CDR3 spans 15 amino acids. The V end lost 6 bases, the J end lost 4 bases, and 17 bases lay between the germline ends. CDR1 and CDR2 from the germline V gene are MDHEN and SYDVKM. This CDR3 is CASSYARGGADTQYF. CDR3 bases: TGTGCCAGCAGCTATGCCAGGGGAGGGGCAGATACGCAGTATTTT.

This clone was seen a handful of times. V usage is TRBV27 and J usage is TRBJ1-1, with D perhaps TRBD1 (6 bases). The CDR3 loop spans 18 amino acids. In germline, CDR1 is MNHEY, CDR2 SMNVEV (reference sequence). V was cut by 5 bases and J by 3 bases, with 25 bases left in between. The CDR3 DNA follows: TGTGCCAGCAGTCCACTCAAACAAGGGGGTTTCGGGTACACTGAAGCTTTCTTT. Translating it yields CASSPLKQGGFGYTEAFF.

This chain links TRBV11-1 with TRBJ2-2; a possible D gene is TRBD1 (6 bases). Deletions cut 1 base from V and 0 bases from J, with 18 bases between. The CDR3 extends over 19 amino acids. The V gene's germline CDR1 is SGHAT and CDR2 FQDESV (reference sequence). The CDR3 region is CASSLDPPLQGPNTGELFF. Written as DNA, the CDR3 is TGTGCCAGCAGCTTAGACCCTCCCTTACAGGGACCGAACACCGGGGAGCTGTTTTTT. The complete variable domain, with remaining parts taken from reference TRBV11-1 and TRBJ2-2, reads EAEVAQSPRYKITEKSQAVAFWCDPISGHATLYWYRQILGQGPELLVQFQDESVVDDSQLPKDRFSAERLKGVDSTLKIQPAELGDSAMYLCASSLDPPLQGPNTGELFFGEGSRLTVL.

V usage is TRBV11-2 and J usage is TRBJ2-1, with a weak D call TRBD2 (6 bases). The CDR3 is made up of 17 amino acids. Germline-derived CDR1 and CDR2 are SGHAT and FQNNGV. Between the trimmed V and J ends, which lost 3 bases and 8 bases, there was a span of 23 bases. The CDR3 protein is CASSFGIGDTGGDEQFF. The CDR3 DNA sequence: TGTGCCAGCAGCTTTGGTATTGGAGATACGGGCGGGGATGAGCAGTTCTTC.

The chain has TRBV5-1 and TRBJ2-1; a possible D gene is TRBD2 (5 bases). The CDR3 covers 14 residues. V dropped 4 bases and J dropped 9 bases, with 17 bases sitting between them. CDR1 and CDR2 (germline): SGHRS, YFSETQ. This chain's CDR3 is CASSEGVTNGEQFF. CDR3 bases: TGCGCCAGCAGCGAGGGTGTGACAAACGGTGAGCAGTTCTTC.

The gene calls are TRBV12-5 and TRBJ1-1; weak D call: TRBD1 (5 bases). Between the trimmed V and J ends, which lost 5 bases and 4 bases, there was a span of 14 bases. The V gene's germline CDR1 is LGHNT and CDR2 FRNRAP. This CDR3 comprises 14 residues. In nucleotides, the CDR3 is TGTGCTAGTGGTCCGGGTCCCGGGGGCACTGAAGCTTTCTTT. This translates into CASGPGPGGTEAFF.

The J gene is TRBJ2-1, the V gene TRBV5-1, with 13 bases that match TRBD2. The V segment lost 0 bases and the J segment 7 bases; nucleotides outside the gene matches: 10. The germline V gene encodes CDR1 SGHRS and CDR2 YFSETQ. CDR3 length: 18 residues. CDR3 sequence reads: CASSLGLAGGPLENEQFF. DNA for the CDR3: TGCGCCAGCAGCTTGGGACTAGCGGGAGGCCCCCTTGAGAATGAGCAGTTCTTC. Combining the CDR3 with reference TRBV5-1 and TRBJ2-1 gives the whole variable domain KAGVTQTPRYLIKTRGQQVTLSCSPISGHRSVSWYQQTPGQGLQFLFEYFSETQRNKGNFPGRFSGRQFSNSRSEMNVSTLELGDSALYLCASSLGLAGGPLENEQFFGPGTRLTVL.

The chain employs TRBV11-3 and TRBJ1-2; a possible D gene is TRBD1 (5 bases). V was cut by 0 bases and J by 4 bases, with 15 bases left in between. Germline CDR1 reads SGHNT; CDR2 reads YENEEA. This CDR3 is built from 16 residues. DNA for the CDR3: TGTGCCAGCAGCTTAGAGGGGGGTAAGGGGCGCTATGGCTACACCTTC. Its translation: CASSLEGGKGRYGYTF. Supplemented by reference TRBV11-3 and TRBJ1-2, the full variable domain reads EAGVVQSPRYKIIEKKQPVAFWCNPISGHNTLYWYLQNLGQGPELLIRYENEEAVDDSQLPKDRFSAERLKGVDSTLKIQPAELGDSAVYLCASSLEGGKGRYGYTFGSGTRLTVV.

The chain couples TRBV2 to TRBJ1-1, with D possibly being TRBD1 (6 bases). V was cut by 4 bases and J by 6 bases, with 15 bases left in between. Germline CDR1 SNHLY, CDR2 FYNNEI. The CDR3 is 14 amino acids. The CDR3 loop is CASSGSDRSAEAFF. CDR3 DNA sequence: TGTGCCAGCAGTGGATCCGACAGGAGCGCTGAAGCTTTCTTT.

This chain connects TRBV5-3 to TRBJ2-5, with 15 bases fitting TRBD2. TRBV5-3 is an open reading frame whose function is uncertain. The ends lost 4 bases at V and 5 bases at J; junction bases unmatched: 9. The CDR3 has 17 amino acids. DNA for the CDR3: TGTGCCAGAAGCCCCGGGACTAGCGGGAGGCTGCGCGAGACCCAGTACTTC. It encodes CARSPGTSGRLRETQYF.

This clone was observed a handful of times. The chain combines TRBV15 with TRBJ1-4; D is undetermined. Trimming stripped 5 bases from V and 5 bases from J, with 12 bases between. The CDR3 has 14 amino acids. The germline gives CDR1 LNHNV, CDR2 YYDKDF (reference sequence). The CDR3 region is CATSPAGENEKLFF. The CDR3 nucleotides read TGTGCCACCAGCCCCGCGGGCGAAAATGAAAAACTGTTTTTT.

Here the CDR3 reads CASSGSGSSYEQYF. The CDR3 DNA follows: TGTGCCAGTAGTGGTTCAGGGAGCTCCTACGAGCAGTACTTC. The chain has TRBV19 and TRBJ2-7; D possibly uses TRBD1 or TRBD2 (5 bases each). V shed 5 bases and J shed 0 bases, with 11 bases lying between them. This CDR3 has 14 amino acids. The germline V gene encodes CDR1 LNHDA and CDR2 SQIVND (reference sequence). Based on the CDR3 plus reference TRBV19 and TRBJ2-7, the full variable domain is DGGITQSPKYLFRKEGQNVTLSCEQNLNHDAMYWYRQDPGQGLRLIYYSQIVNDFQKGDIAEGYSVSREKKESFPLTVTSAQKNPTAFYLCASSGSGSSYEQYFGPGTRLTVT.

This sequence joins TRBV7-8 and TRBJ2-7, with D possibly TRBD2 on 6 matching bases. This CDR3 has 14 amino acids. Between the trimmed V and J ends, which lost 4 bases and 2 bases, there was a span of 12 bases. CDR1 and CDR2 from the germline V gene are SGHVS and FQNEAQ. The chain's CDR3 is CASSYRDSPYEQYF. In DNA form, the CDR3 reads TGTGCCAGCAGCTACCGGGACTCACCCTACGAGCAGTACTTC.

The rearrangement joins TRBV28 to TRBJ2-5; the D gene could be TRBD1 or TRBD2 (5 bases each). The CDR3 has 12 residues. The germline CDR1 and CDR2 sequences are MDHEN and SYDVKM. Trimming left V 10 bases short and J 7 bases short, with 16 bases between. CDR3 amino acids: CATLGRVGTQYF. The CDR3 nucleotides read TGTGCCACCCTGGGGCGGGTCGGGACCCAGTACTTC.

V gene TRBV5-5 combines with J gene TRBJ1-4; D not certain. The CDR3 spans 14 residues. Germline V gives CDR1 SGHKS, CDR2 YYEKEE (reference sequence). Trimming removed 5 bases at V and 5 bases at J, with 13 bases between. The DNA for the CDR3 is TGTGCCAGCAGTTATGTGGGGTTCAATGAAAAACTGTTTTTT. It specifies CASSYVGFNEKLFF. Using reference TRBV5-5 and TRBJ1-4 for the parts outside the CDR3, the full variable domain is DAGVTQSPTHLIKTRGQQVTLRCSPISGHKSVSWYQQVLGQGPQFIFQYYEKEERGRGNFPDRFSARQFPNYSSELNVNALLLGDSALYLCASSYVGFNEKLFFGSGTQLSVL.

Worth noting for this clone: At one boundary the junction diverges from the germline segment, which might be a read error. This chain connects TRBV6-1 to TRBJ2-7, with 8 bases lining up with TRBD2. The CDR3 has 15 residues. From germline, CDR1 is MNHNS and CDR2 SASEGT. Written as DNA, the CDR3 is TGTGCCAGCAGTAAAGCCGGGACTAGCTCCTACGAGCAGTACTTC. Translation gives CASSKAGTSSYEQYF.

This chain joins TRBV5-4 and TRBJ2-3; D uncertain. The length of the CDR3 is 17 residues. CDR1 and CDR2 from the germline V gene are SGHNT and YYREEE (reference sequence). With 4 bases removed from V and 0 bases from J, the gap between germline ends came to 18 bases. The DNA for the CDR3 is TGTGCCAGCAGCCGTTCGACTTCCTCGGATAGCACAGATACGCAGTATTTT. It translates to CASSRSTSSDSTDTQYF.

This chain joins TRBV6-1 and TRBJ1-4; weak D call: TRBD1 (5 bases). Trimming left V 8 bases short and J 3 bases short, with 10 bases between. Germline values: CDR1 MNHNS, CDR2 SASEGT. The CDR3 spans 13 residues. CDR3 amino acids: CASQYRPNEKLFF. The CDR3 bases are TGTGCCAGCCAATACAGGCCTAATGAAAAACTGTTTTTT.

J is TRBJ2-2 and V is TRBV19, with 9 positions matching TRBD1. V shed 3 bases and J 7 bases; nucleotides not matched to a gene: 12. In germline, CDR1 is LNHDA, CDR2 SQIVND (reference sequence). The CDR3 contains 17 residues. The CDR3 spells CASSIGTGFSQGGELFF. Here the CDR3 DNA reads TGTGCCAGTAGTATCGGGACAGGGTTCTCTCAGGGCGGGGAGCTGTTTTTT.

As DNA, the CDR3 is TGTGCCAGCAGGGACCAGCAAAACATTCAGTACTTC. As protein: CASRDQQNIQYF. The chain uses TRBV25-1 and TRBJ2-4; no clear D. The CDR3 totals 12 residues. CDR1 is MGHDK and CDR2 is SYGVNS in the germline V gene. V was trimmed by 6 bases and J by 5 bases, leaving 8 bases between them.

This sequence joins TRBV5-8 and TRBJ2-3; 10 nucleotides agree with TRBD1. V gave up 0 bases and J gave up 4 bases; unmatched junction bases: 5. The V gene's germline CDR1 is SGHTS and CDR2 YDEGEE. The CDR3 sequence is 16 residues long. The CDR3 coding sequence is TGTGCCAGCAGCTTGGGGGACAGGGGTGGCCCAGATACGCAGTATTTT. It encodes CASSLGDRGGPDTQYF.

V usage is TRBV28 and J usage is TRBJ2-7, with 7 bases that match TRBD1. The CDR3 is 11 amino acids. CDR1 and CDR2 from the germline V gene are MDHEN and SYDVKM. Trimming removed 5 bases from V and 6 bases from J; junction bases left unmatched: 1. In DNA form, the CDR3 reads TGTGCCAGCAGTAGGGGGCGCGAGCAGTACTTC. Encoded protein: CASSRGREQYF.